The sequence of this T cell receptor (beta chain) was determined in a study of long-term antiretroviral therapy in people with HIV. Researchers report immunoSEQ v3.0 was run at survey level. Profiled with immunoSEQ multiplex PCR; TCRdb holds only in-frame clones, not every one. Altogether 15,000 to 20,000 clones are present, 65% to 85% being singletons, with the ten largest covering 9.5% to 14%. This clone was found a few times. The sequences come from unsorted PBMCs, collected 2.3 years after starting antiretroviral therapy. This sequence was found in a woman between 40 and 55 years old with HIV.

Here the CDR3 reads CASNSGYTF. The CDR3, as DNA: TGTGCCAGCAATAGCGGCTACACCTTC. The J gene is TRBJ1-2, the V gene TRBV6-1; D gene ambiguous. This CDR3 has 9 residues. V shed 7 bases and J shed 8 bases, with 5 bases lying between them. Germline V gene lookup returns CDR1 MNHNS and CDR2 SASEGT.